Each of the 6 T cell receptor beta chains below was sequenced from the same sample in a study of cytomegalovirus exposure and HLA in healthy donors. With 60 Vbeta and 13 Jbeta primers, the PCR was carried out. Sequencing was performed with immunoSEQ multiplex PCR; in TCRdb, only in-frame clones are kept and a portion is missing. The table lists roughly 150,000 clones, about 74% of them singletons, with roughly 3% in the top ten. Specimen: PBMCs. These receptors originate from a man aged 40-49 years in good health and CMV-seronegative.

V gene TRBV5-4 combines with J gene TRBJ1-4, with 7 nucleotides matching TRBD1. This CDR3 has 14 amino acids. The germline CDR1 and CDR2 sequences are SGHNT and YYREEE (reference sequence). Trimming at V came to 4 bases and at J to 2 bases, leaving 2 bases not matched to a gene. The CDR3 reads CASSRRGTNEKLFF. CDR3 bases: TGTGCCAGCAGCCGCAGGGGGACTAATGAAAAACTGTTTTTT.

There are a few counts of this clone. This chain uses TRBV6-6 with TRBJ1-4, with D hard to call. CDR3 length: 14 residues. In germline, CDR1 is MNHNY, CDR2 SVGAGI (reference sequence). V gave up 2 bases and J gave up 10 bases, with 14 bases separating them. The CDR3 DNA reads as TGTGCCAGCAGTTACGGGCGGGGAGCCGGAAAACTGTTTTTT. Amino acid sequence: CASSYGRGAGKLFF.

This clone was counted a single time. The genes are TRBV30 and TRBJ1-2, with 9 nucleotides matching TRBD1. The trim removed 5 bases at V and 1 base at J, leaving 8 bases unmatched. The germline gives CDR1 GTSNPN, CDR2 SVGIG (reference sequence). The CDR3 is made up of 15 amino acids. CDR3 sequence: CAWAPTGGVNYGYTF. The CDR3 bases are TGTGCCTGGGCCCCTACAGGGGGCGTTAACTATGGCTACACCTTC.

This chain joins TRBV6-5 and TRBJ1-6; D not certain. From germline, CDR1 is MNHEY and CDR2 SVGAGI. Trimming left V 7 bases short and J 10 bases short, with 17 bases between. The CDR3 extends over 14 amino acids. The CDR3 nucleotides are TGTGCCAGCACTACGATGACTGTCTGGTCACCCCTCCACTTT. It translates to CASTTMTVWSPLHF.

The rearrangement joins TRBV19 to TRBJ2-7; 15 bases agree with TRBD2. After removal of 6 bases from V and 0 bases from J, the junction contained 6 bases not matched to a gene. CDR3 length equals 17 residues. Germline assignment: CDR1 LNHDA and CDR2 SQIVND (reference sequence). The CDR3 reads CASSPGTSGGLSYEQYF. CDR3 bases: TGTGCCAGTAGCCCCGGGACTAGCGGGGGGCTCTCCTACGAGCAGTACTTC.

The rearrangement joins TRBV28 to TRBJ2-2, with TRBD2 identical over 7 bases. The CDR3 consists of 16 residues. Per germline, CDR1 MDHEN and CDR2 SYDVKM. Trimming at V came to 2 bases and at J to 0 bases, leaving 3 bases not matched to a gene. The DNA of the CDR3 is TGTGCCAGCAGTTTAGCGGGAGCCCCGAACACCGGGGAGCTGTTTTTT. Protein: CASSLAGAPNTGELFF.